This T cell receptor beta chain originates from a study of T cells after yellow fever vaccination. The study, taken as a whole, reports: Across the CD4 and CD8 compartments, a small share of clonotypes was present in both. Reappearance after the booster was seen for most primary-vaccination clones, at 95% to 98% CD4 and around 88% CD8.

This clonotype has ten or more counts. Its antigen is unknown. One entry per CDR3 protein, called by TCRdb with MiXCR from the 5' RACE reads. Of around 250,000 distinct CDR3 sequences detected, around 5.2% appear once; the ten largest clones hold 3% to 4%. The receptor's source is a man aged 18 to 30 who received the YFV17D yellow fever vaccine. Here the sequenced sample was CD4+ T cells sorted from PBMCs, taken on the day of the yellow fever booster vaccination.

CDR3 sequence (DNA): TGCGCCAGCAGCTTGGGGATTACCTCTGGAAACACCATATATTTT. Its translation: CASSLGITSGNTIYF. The chain has TRBV5-1 and TRBJ1-3; D not certain. The V end lost 0 bases, the J end lost 0 bases, and 7 bases lay between the germline ends. This CDR3 region has 15 residues. CDR1 and CDR2 (germline): SGHRS, YFSETQ. The complete variable domain, with remaining parts taken from reference TRBV5-1 and TRBJ1-3, reads KAGVTQTPRYLIKTRGQQVTLSCSPISGHRSVSWYQQTPGQGLQFLFEYFSETQRNKGNFPGRFSGRQFSNSRSEMNVSTLELGDSALYLCASSLGITSGNTIYFGEGSWLTVV.